These T cell receptor beta chains were read from a single sample in a study of siplizumab effects on memory and regulatory T cells. Profiled with immunoSEQ multiplex PCR; TCRdb holds only in-frame clones, not every one. The sample holds 100,000 or so clones, about 93% seen once. The specimen sequenced was CD4+ T cells sorted from blood. The receptors stem from a human donor in good health. Both conserved end residues are part of each CDR3. Fields, in order: CDR3 protein, CDR3 DNA, V gene, clone size, D gene, J gene. The D gene is left open where the match is weak. Clone size appears in some rows only: once, few, many, or a class for an expanded clone.

CASSSQGGPYNEQFF,TGTGCCAGCAGCTCCCAGGGGGGTCCCTACAATGAGCAGTTCTTC,TRBV5-4,-,-,TRBJ2-1
CASSANGANTGELFF,TGTGCCAGCAGTGCGAACGGTGCGAACACCGGGGAGCTGTTTTTT,TRBV6-1,-,-,TRBJ2-2
CASRLTSGNTGELFF,TGTGCCAGCAGACTGACTAGCGGGAACACCGGGGAGCTGTTTTTT,TRBV2,-,TRBD2,TRBJ2-2
CASSRGVSTIYF,TGTGCCAGCAGCCGCGGGGTGAGCACCATATATTTT,TRBV5-8,once,-,TRBJ1-3
CASSLRTNPSTDTQYF,TGTGCCAGCAGCTTACGGACCAACCCTAGCACAGATACGCAGTATTTT,TRBV7-9,-,-,TRBJ2-3
CASSLAAGQGGTQYF,TGTGCCAGCAGCTTAGCGGCGGGCCAGGGTGGGACCCAGTACTTC,TRBV7-6,-,-,TRBJ2-5
CASSTGTGSFTDTQYF,TGTGCCAGCAGCACCGGGACAGGGTCTTTCACAGATACGCAGTATTTT,TRBV11-2,-,TRBD1,TRBJ2-3
CASSAGQPNNSPLHF,TGTGCCAGCAGTGCCGGACAGCCGAATAATTCACCCCTCCACTTT,TRBV2,-,-,TRBJ1-6
CASSDGLWGNQPQHF,TGTGCCAGCAGTGACGGGCTCTGGGGCAATCAGCCCCAGCATTTT,TRBV6-1,-,-,TRBJ1-5
CASSPGQGPYGYTF,TGCGCCAGCAGCCCTGGACAGGGTCCATATGGCTACACCTTC,TRBV5-1,-,TRBD1,TRBJ1-2
CASSRVGERAGTQYF,TGTGCCAGCAGCCGGGTAGGGGAAAGGGCGGGGACCCAGTACTTC,TRBV4-2,-,-,TRBJ2-5
CASSIDETMTQFF,TGTGCCAGTAGTATCGACGAGACAATGACGCAGTTCTTC,TRBV19,-,-,TRBJ2-1
CAWGQGGITRGYTF,TGTGCCTGGGGACAGGGTGGAATAACTAGGGGCTACACCTTC,TRBV30,once,TRBD1,TRBJ1-2
CAWSQGSYGYTF,TGTGCCTGGAGTCAAGGGTCCTATGGCTACACCTTC,TRBV30,-,-,TRBJ1-2
CASSPGGSGPSYNEQFF,TGTGCCAGCTCACCCGGGGGTAGCGGGCCCTCCTACAATGAGCAGTTCTTC,TRBV18,-,TRBD2,TRBJ2-1
CASSEARGGEAFF,TGCGCCAGCAGTGAAGCCCGCGGGGGAGAAGCTTTCTTT,TRBV10-1,-,-,TRBJ1-1
CASSAMGGQGSFEQYF,TGTGCCAGCAGCGCCATGGGTGGACAGGGTAGTTTCGAGCAGTACTTC,TRBV14,once,TRBD1,TRBJ2-7
CASSQDRRSGRGTGELFF,TGCGCCAGCAGCCAAGATCGGAGGAGCGGGAGGGGGACCGGGGAGCTGTTTTTT,TRBV4-3,-,TRBD2,TRBJ2-2
CSASLQETQYF,TGCAGTGCTAGCCTCCAAGAGACCCAGTACTTC,TRBV20-1,-,-,TRBJ2-5
CAISESGPGLGDNEQFF,TGTGCCATCAGTGAGTCGGGCCCCGGGCTTGGAGACAATGAGCAGTTCTTC,TRBV10-3,-,-,TRBJ2-1
CASKLGTDTQYF,TGTGCCAGCAAACTAGGGACGGATACGCAGTATTTT,TRBV25-1,-,-,TRBJ2-3
CASSQGGAGASSHEQYF,TGTGCCAGCAGCCAAGGGGGAGCGGGAGCAAGTTCCCACGAGCAGTACTTC,TRBV4-2,-,TRBD2,TRBJ2-7
CASKAGPGYGYTF,TGTGCCAGTAAGGCGGGGCCGGGGTATGGCTACACCTTC,TRBV19,-,-,TRBJ1-2
CAWSSASNQPQHF,TGTGCCTGGAGTTCGGCCAGCAATCAGCCCCAGCATTTT,TRBV30,-,-,TRBJ1-5
CASSLLTAGGELFF,TGTGCCAGCAGCTTACTGACGGCGGGCGGGGAGCTGTTTTTT,TRBV7-9,-,-,TRBJ2-2
CASSLGTANYGYTF,TGCGCCAGCAGCTTGGGGACAGCTAACTATGGCTACACCTTC,TRBV5-1,-,-,TRBJ1-2
CASSPIVNTEAFF,TGTGCCAGCAGCCCTATTGTAAACACTGAAGCTTTCTTT,TRBV6-5,-,-,TRBJ1-1
CASSLIGDRDSPLHF,TGTGCCAGCAGCTTAATTGGGGATAGGGATTCACCCCTCCACTTT,TRBV7-3,-,-,TRBJ1-6
CASSIDRTSTNEKLFF,TGTGCCAGTAGTATAGATCGTACCTCAACTAATGAAAAACTGTTTTTT,TRBV19,-,-,TRBJ1-4
CASKASGANVLTF,TGTGCCTCCAAAGCCTCTGGGGCCAACGTCCTGACTTTC,TRBV2,-,-,TRBJ2-6
CAWSKRLAGAPYEQYF,TGTGCCTGGAGTAAAAGACTAGCGGGGGCCCCCTACGAGCAGTACTTC,TRBV30,-,TRBD2,TRBJ2-7
CASSYGTSGGTTTVETQYF,TGCGCCAGCAGCTACGGGACTAGCGGGGGGACTACAACGGTAGAGACCCAGTACTTC,TRBV5-1,-,TRBD2,TRBJ2-5
CASSSLAGGRNEQFF,TGCGCCAGCAGCTCCTTAGCGGGGGGCAGGAATGAGCAGTTCTTC,TRBV5-1,-,TRBD2,TRBJ2-1
CAWSPRTGQGSYNEQFF,TGTGCCTGGAGTCCTCGCACGGGACAGGGATCCTACAATGAGCAGTTCTTC,TRBV30,-,TRBD1,TRBJ2-1
CATSRGTGEQAFF,TGTGCCACCAGCAGAGGGACAGGGGAACAGGCTTTCTTT,TRBV15,-,TRBD1,TRBJ1-1
CASAFSGNTGELFF,TGTGCCAGCGCTTTTTCGGGGAACACCGGGGAGCTGTTTTTT,TRBV2,-,-,TRBJ2-2
CASSLRGDSNQPQHF,TGTGCCAGCAGTTTACGAGGAGATAGCAATCAGCCCCAGCATTTT,TRBV27,once,-,TRBJ1-5
CASSQDPGGSGNTIYF,TGCGCCAGCAGCCAAGACCCAGGGGGCTCTGGAAACACCATATATTTT,TRBV4-1,-,TRBD1,TRBJ1-3
CASSQAGQHNSPLHF,TGTGCCAGCAGCCAAGCGGGACAGCATAATTCACCCCTCCACTTT,TRBV14,-,TRBD1,TRBJ1-6
CASSLGDSTEAFF,TGTGCCAGCAGCTTAGGGGATTCCACTGAAGCTTTCTTT,TRBV7-9,-,-,TRBJ1-1
CASSSEVTGRGGYTF,TGTGCCAGCAGCTCCGAAGTGACAGGGAGGGGTGGCTACACCTTC,TRBV7-9,-,TRBD1,TRBJ1-2
CASSLKPHYEQYF,TGTGCCAGCAGCCTAAAGCCCCACTACGAGCAGTACTTC,TRBV7-3,-,-,TRBJ2-7
CASSPMGGRYNEQFF,TGTGCCAGCAGCCCTATGGGAGGTCGCTACAATGAGCAGTTCTTC,TRBV11-3,-,-,TRBJ2-1
CASSIGGANEQYF,TGTGCCAGTAGTATCGGGGGCGCGAACGAGCAGTACTTC,TRBV19,-,-,TRBJ2-7
CASSVTGTMNTEAFF,TGTGCCAGCAGTGTTACCGGGACGATGAACACTGAAGCTTTCTTT,TRBV6-5,-,-,TRBJ1-1
CASKALAGNPYEQYF,TGTGCCAGCAAGGCTCTAGCGGGAAATCCCTACGAGCAGTACTTC,TRBV2,-,TRBD2,TRBJ2-7
CASSSLDRSSWRNTEAFF,TGTGCCAGCAGCTCCTTGGACAGGTCGAGTTGGAGGAACACTGAAGCTTTCTTT,TRBV5-4,-,TRBD1,TRBJ1-1
CASGPGQRIYEQYF,TGTGCTAGTGGCCCAGGCCAAAGAATCTACGAGCAGTACTTC,TRBV12-5,-,-,TRBJ2-7
CASSSTGYDTEAFF,TGTGCCAGCAGCTCCACGGGTTACGACACTGAAGCTTTCTTT,TRBV7-9,-,-,TRBJ1-1
CASSLLRIMNTGELFF,TGCGCCAGCAGCCTCCTTCGCATTATGAACACCGGGGAGCTGTTTTTT,TRBV4-3,-,-,TRBJ2-2
CSVGMIAGGLNEQFF,TGCAGCGTTGGGATGATAGCGGGAGGACTAAATGAGCAGTTCTTC,TRBV29-1,-,TRBD2,TRBJ2-1
CAWSGGGAYEQYF,TGTGCCTGGAGTGGCGGGGGGGCCTACGAGCAGTACTTC,TRBV30,-,TRBD2,TRBJ2-7
CASSPLGAGTGELFF,TGTGCCAGCTCACCACTGGGGGCCGGCACCGGGGAGCTGTTTTTT,TRBV18,-,-,TRBJ2-2
CASSLGLGRDTEAFF,TGTGCCAGCAGCTTAGGGCTGGGGAGGGACACTGAAGCTTTCTTT,TRBV7-9,-,-,TRBJ1-1
CASSFGQGVYGYTF,TGTGCCAGCAGCTTCGGACAGGGGGTTTACGGCTACACCTTC,TRBV7-8,-,TRBD1,TRBJ1-2
CASSPRGVDGYTF,TGTGCCAGCAGCCCGAGAGGGGTGGATGGCTACACCTTC,TRBV9,-,-,TRBJ1-2